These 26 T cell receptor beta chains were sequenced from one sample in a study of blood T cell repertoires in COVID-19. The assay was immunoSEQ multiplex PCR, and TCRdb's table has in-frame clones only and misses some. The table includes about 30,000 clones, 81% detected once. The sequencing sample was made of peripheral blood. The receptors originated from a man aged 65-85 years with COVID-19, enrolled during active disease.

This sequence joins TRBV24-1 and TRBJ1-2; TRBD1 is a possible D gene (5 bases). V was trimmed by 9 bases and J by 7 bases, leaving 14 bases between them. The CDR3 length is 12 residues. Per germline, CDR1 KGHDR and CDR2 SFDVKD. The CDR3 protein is CATRGDEAGYTF. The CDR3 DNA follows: TGTGCCACCCGGGGGGACGAGGCTGGCTACACCTTC.

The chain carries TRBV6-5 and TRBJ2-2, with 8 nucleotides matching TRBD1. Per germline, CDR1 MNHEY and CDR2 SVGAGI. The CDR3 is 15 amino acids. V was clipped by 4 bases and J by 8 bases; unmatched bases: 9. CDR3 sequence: CASSFRTGFPGELFF. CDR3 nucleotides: TGTGCCAGCAGTTTTCGGACAGGGTTTCCGGGGGAGCTGTTTTTT.

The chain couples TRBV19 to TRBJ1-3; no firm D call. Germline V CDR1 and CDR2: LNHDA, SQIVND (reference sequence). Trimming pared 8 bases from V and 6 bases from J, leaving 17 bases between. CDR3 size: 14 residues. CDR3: CASGRVTTVNTIYF. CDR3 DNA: TGTGCCAGTGGCCGGGTTACCACCGTAAACACCATATATTTT.

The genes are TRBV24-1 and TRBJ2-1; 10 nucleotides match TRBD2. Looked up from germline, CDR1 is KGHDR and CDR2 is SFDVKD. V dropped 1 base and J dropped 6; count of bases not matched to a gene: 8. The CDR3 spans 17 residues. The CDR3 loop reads CATSDFPSGSGVNEQFF. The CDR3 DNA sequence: TGTGCCACCAGTGATTTCCCTAGCGGGAGTGGGGTCAATGAGCAGTTCTTC.

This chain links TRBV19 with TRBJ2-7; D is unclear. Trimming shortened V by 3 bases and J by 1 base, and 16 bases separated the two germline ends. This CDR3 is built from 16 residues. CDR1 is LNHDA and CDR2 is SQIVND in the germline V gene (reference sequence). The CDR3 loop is CASSISRRSASYEQYF. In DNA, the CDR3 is TGTGCCAGTAGTATTTCTCGACGGAGTGCATCCTACGAGCAGTACTTC. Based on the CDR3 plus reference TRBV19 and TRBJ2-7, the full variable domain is DGGITQSPKYLFRKEGQNVTLSCEQNLNHDAMYWYRQDPGQGLRLIYYSQIVNDFQKGDIAEGYSVSREKKESFPLTVTSAQKNPTAFYLCASSISRRSASYEQYFGPGTRLTVT.

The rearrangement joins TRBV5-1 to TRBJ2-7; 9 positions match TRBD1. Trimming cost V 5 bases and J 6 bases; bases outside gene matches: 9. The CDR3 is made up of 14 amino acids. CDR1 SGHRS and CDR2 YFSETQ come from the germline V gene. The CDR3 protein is CASRRGQGNSEQYF. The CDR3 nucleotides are TGCGCCAGCAGGCGGGGACAGGGTAATTCCGAGCAGTACTTC.

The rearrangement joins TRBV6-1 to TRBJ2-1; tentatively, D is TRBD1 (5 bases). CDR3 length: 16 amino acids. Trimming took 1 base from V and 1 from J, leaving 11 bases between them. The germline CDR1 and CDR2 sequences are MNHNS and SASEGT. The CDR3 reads CASSEGVRASYNEQFF. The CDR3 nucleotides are TGTGCCAGCAGTGAAGGAGTCAGGGCTTCCTACAATGAGCAGTTCTTC.

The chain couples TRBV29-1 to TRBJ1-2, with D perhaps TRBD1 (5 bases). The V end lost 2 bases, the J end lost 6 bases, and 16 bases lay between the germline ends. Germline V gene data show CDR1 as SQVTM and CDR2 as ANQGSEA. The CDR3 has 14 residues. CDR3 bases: TGCAGCGTTGAAACGGGGGTTTGGGTGGATGGCTACACCTTC. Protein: CSVETGVWVDGYTF. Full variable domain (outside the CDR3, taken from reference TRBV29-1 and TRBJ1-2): SAVISQKPSRDICQRGTSLTIQCQVDSQVTMMFWYRQQPGQSLTLIATANQGSEATYESGFVIDKFPISRPNLTFSTLTVSNMSPEDSSIYLCSVETGVWVDGYTFGSGTRLTVV.

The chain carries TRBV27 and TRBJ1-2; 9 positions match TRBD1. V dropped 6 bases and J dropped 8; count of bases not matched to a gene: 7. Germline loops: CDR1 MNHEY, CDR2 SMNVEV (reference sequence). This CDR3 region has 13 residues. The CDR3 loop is CASRQRTGEGYTF. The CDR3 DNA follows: TGTGCCAGCAGACAAAGGACAGGGGAGGGCTACACCTTC.

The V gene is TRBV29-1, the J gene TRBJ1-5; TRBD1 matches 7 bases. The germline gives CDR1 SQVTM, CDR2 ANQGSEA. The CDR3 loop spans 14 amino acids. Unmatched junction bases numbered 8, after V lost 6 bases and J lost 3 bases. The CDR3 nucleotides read TGCAGCGTCGCCGGGACAGACCTCAATCAGCCCCAGCATTTT. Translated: CSVAGTDLNQPQHF.

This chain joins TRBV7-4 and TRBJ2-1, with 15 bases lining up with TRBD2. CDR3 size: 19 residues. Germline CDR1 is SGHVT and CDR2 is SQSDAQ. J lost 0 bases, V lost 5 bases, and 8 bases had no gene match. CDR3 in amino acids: CASSPRGLAGGPSYNEQFF. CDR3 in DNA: TGTGCCAGCAGCCCCAGGGGACTAGCGGGAGGCCCCTCCTACAATGAGCAGTTCTTC.

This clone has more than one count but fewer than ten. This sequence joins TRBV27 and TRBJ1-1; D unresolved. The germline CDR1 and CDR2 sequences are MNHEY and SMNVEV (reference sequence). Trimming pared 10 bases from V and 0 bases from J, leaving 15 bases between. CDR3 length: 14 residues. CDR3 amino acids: CATSEGRMNTEAFF. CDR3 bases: TGTGCCACCTCCGAGGGCAGGATGAACACTGAAGCTTTCTTT.

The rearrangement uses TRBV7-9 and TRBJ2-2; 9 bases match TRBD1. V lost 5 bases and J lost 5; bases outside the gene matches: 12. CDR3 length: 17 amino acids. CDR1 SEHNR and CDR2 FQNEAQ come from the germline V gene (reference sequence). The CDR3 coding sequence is TGTGCCAGCAGCCCCCCCATGAGGACAGGGGAAACCGGGGAGCTGTTTTTT. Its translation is CASSPPMRTGETGELFF.

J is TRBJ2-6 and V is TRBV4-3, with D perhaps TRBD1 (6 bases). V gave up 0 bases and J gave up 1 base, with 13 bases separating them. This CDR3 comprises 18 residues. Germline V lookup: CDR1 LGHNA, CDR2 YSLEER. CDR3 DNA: TGCGCCAGCAGCCAAGATCCGGGACACGTTTCTGGGGCCAACGTCCTGACTTTC. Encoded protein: CASSQDPGHVSGANVLTF.

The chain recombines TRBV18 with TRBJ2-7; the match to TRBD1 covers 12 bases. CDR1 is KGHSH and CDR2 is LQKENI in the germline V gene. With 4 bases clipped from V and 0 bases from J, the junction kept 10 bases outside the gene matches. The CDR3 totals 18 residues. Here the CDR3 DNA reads TGTGCCAGCTCACGCGAGGGGACAGGGGGCCTCAGCTCCTACGAGCAGTACTTC. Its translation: CASSREGTGGLSSYEQYF. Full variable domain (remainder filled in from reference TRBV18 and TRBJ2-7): NAGVMQNPRHLVRRRGQEARLRCSPMKGHSHVYWYRQLPEEGLKFMVYLQKENIIDESGMPKERFSAEFPKEGPSILRIQQVVRGDSAAYFCASSREGTGGLSSYEQYFGPGTRLTVT.

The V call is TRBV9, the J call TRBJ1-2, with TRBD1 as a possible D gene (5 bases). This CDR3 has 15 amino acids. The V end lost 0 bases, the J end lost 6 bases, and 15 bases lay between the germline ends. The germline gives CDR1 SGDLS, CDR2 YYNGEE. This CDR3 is CASSVDGAGGDGYTF. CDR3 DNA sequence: TGTGCCAGCAGCGTAGACGGGGCGGGAGGAGATGGCTACACCTTC.

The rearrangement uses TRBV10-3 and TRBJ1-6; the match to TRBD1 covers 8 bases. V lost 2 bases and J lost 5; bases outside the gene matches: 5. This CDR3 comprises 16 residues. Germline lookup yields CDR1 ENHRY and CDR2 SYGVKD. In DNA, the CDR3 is TGTGCCATCAGTGAGGATGGACAGGGCGATAATTCACCCCTCCACTTT. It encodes CAISEDGQGDNSPLHF.

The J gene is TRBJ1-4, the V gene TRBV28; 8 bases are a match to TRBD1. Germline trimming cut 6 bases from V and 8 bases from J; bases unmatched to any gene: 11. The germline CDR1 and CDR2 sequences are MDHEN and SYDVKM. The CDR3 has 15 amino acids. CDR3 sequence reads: CASRLTGTGYEKLFF. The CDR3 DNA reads TGTGCCAGCAGGCTTACCGGGACAGGCTACGAAAAACTGTTTTTT.

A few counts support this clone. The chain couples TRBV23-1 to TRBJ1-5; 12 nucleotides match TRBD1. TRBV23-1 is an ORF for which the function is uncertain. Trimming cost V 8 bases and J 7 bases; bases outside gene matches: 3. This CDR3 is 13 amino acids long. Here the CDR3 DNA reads TGCGCCAGCGCGGGACAGGGGGCCCAGCCCCAGCATTTT. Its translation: CASAGQGAQPQHF.

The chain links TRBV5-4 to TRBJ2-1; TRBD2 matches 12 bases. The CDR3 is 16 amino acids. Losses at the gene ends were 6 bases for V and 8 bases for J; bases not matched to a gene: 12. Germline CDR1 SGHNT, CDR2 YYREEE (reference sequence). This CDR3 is CASITTGLAGKDEQFF. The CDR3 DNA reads TGTGCCAGCATCACAACAGGACTAGCGGGAAAGGATGAGCAGTTCTTC.

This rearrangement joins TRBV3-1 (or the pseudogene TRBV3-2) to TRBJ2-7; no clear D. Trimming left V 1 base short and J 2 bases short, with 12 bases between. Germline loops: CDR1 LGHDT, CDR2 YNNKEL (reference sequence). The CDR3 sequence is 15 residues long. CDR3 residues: CASSQGPVLAYEQYF. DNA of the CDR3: TGTGCCAGCAGCCAAGGGCCAGTCCTAGCCTACGAGCAGTACTTC.

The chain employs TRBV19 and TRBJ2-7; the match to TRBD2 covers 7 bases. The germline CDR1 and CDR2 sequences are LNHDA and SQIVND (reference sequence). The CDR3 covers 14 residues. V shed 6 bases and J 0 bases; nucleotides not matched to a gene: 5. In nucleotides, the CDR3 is TGTGCCAGTAGACCGACTAGCTCCTCCTACGAGCAGTACTTC. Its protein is CASRPTSSSYEQYF.

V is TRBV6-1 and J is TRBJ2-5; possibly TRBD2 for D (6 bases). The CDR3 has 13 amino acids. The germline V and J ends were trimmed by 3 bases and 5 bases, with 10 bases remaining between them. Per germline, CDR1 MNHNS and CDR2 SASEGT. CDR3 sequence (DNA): TGTGCCAGCAGTGACGGGAGTTTGGAGACCCAGTACTTC. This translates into CASSDGSLETQYF.

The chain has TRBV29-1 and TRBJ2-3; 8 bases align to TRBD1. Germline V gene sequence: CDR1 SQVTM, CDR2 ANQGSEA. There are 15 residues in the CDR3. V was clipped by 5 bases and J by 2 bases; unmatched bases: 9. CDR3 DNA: TGCAGCGTTAGAAGGACAGGGACTTTCACAGATACGCAGTATTTT. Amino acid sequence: CSVRRTGTFTDTQYF.

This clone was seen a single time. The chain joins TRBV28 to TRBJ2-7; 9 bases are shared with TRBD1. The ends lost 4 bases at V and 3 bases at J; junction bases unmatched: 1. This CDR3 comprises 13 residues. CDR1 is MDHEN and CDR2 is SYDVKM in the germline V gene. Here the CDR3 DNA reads TGTGCCAGCAGTTCGGGACAGGGCTACGAGCAGTACTTC. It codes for CASSSGQGYEQYF.

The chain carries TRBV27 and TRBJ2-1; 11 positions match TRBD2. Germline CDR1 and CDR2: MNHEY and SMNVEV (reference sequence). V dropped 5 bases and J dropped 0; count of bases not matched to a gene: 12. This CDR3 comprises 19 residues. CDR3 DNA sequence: TGTGCCAGCAGTCACATCGGGACTAGCGGAATACTCTCCTACAATGAGCAGTTCTTC. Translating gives CASSHIGTSGILSYNEQFF.